This T cell receptor beta chain came from a study of beta chain features in type 1 diabetes. Study details: There was similarity between patients and healthy donors in age, gender and cell yields. The number of sorted cells examined across all samples was 107,917,701.

Trimming cost V 3 bases and J 3 bases, with 5 bases left between them. The CDR3 is made up of 12 amino acids. The germline gives CDR1 SGHNT, CDR2 YYREEE (reference sequence). Each donor gave one heparinised blood draw averaging around 120 mL. Purities in excess of 95% were seen in all sorted populations. The isolated RNA, all of it, was reverse transcribed, so expressed TCRB transcripts were what got sequenced. Clones were sequenced by immunoSEQ multiplex PCR, and TCRdb holds only the in-frame ones, with some missing. Here the sample spans 230,000 or so clones, 16% being singletons. There are a few counts of this clone. The antigen is not known. General study points: Patients with Type 1 diabetes showed moderately but significantly shorter TCRB CDR3s in all four CD4+ subsets.

This chain links TRBV5-4 with TRBJ2-3; no clear D. The sequenced sample was naive CD4+ T cells from blood. The origin of this receptor is a man younger than 45 with type 1 diabetes. This CDR3 is CASSWGTDTQYF. The CDR3 coding sequence is TGTGCCAGCAGCTGGGGAACAGATACGCAGTATTTT.